This entry is about one T cell receptor beta chain. The antigen it recognizes is unknown. Qualities for individual bases were not recorded, and no much larger clone is one base off. The sample comes from a study of cytomegalovirus exposure and HLA in healthy donors (dated by TCRdb to 2016 to 2017). Regarding the study in general: According to an earlier analysis of several hundred of the donors, about 170 million T cells yielded 117 million unique TCR beta sequences and approximately 280 Gb of sequence data. Roughly 290 gigabases of sequencing data and approximately 92 million unique TCR sequences made up an early release that covered around 640 HLA-typed donors. Among the approximately 400 genotyped donors, more than 70% belonged to the genetic ancestry cluster associated with self-reported Caucasian donors. The study aimed to test whether cataloging public T cell receptors could reveal signatures of past pathogen exposure. The study profiled the T cell repertoires of about 640 subjects by immunosequencing and related them to cytomegalovirus serostatus. Besides the first cohort of roughly 700 subjects, a separate validation cohort made up of about 120 different subjects was used. The study combined high-throughput TCR immunosequencing, statistical association of individual TCRs with disease status, and machine learning to predict cytomegalovirus infection status. In a later analysis, previously published TCR beta repertoires from about 640 donors were re-analyzed and high-resolution HLA genotyping was added so that TCR occurrence patterns could be studied. Rather than drawing on any new phenotypic data, the later analysis identified candidate immune exposures from TCR beta sequences and the way those sequences occurred across donors. An earlier analysis of some 600 of the donors applied high-throughput TCR beta sequencing to assess whether each TCR beta V gene segment acted as functional or pseudogenic. Donor age, sex, ethnicity and CMV serostatus were collected together with the repertoire data. In a later genetic analysis, genome-wide SNP genotypes for about three fifths of the roughly 670 donors were used, and that subset was treated as a discovery cohort. Every discovery cohort repertoire had been produced on one sequencing platform. Both class I and class II loci were covered by HLA typing, at four-digit resolution. The number of donors typed differed by locus, with roughly 629-640 for A, B, C, DRB1 and DQB1, more than 500 for DQA1, about 610 for DPA1, and approximately 470 for DPB1. Five DR-DQ haplotypes were treated as single units for association and clustering because of strong linkage in the cohort. Among roughly 400 genotyped donors of the cohort, an average of about 240,000 unique TCR beta nucleotide sequences was sequenced per donor, of which about 19% were non-productive.

What the authors observed across the whole study: Linkage disequilibrium might explain the correlated functional status among segregating V segments, but an unknown experimental factor could not be ruled out. According to a later analysis, most CMV-associated TCR beta chains appeared to be HLA-restricted, and the HLA associations seemed to be driven largely by CMV exposure. In an earlier analysis of around 500 of the donors, most TCR beta V segments appeared in productive rearrangements about 90% or about 30% of the time, broadly matching IMGT annotations. Some IMGT-functional V segments, including TRBV6-2 and TRBV6-3, could not be told apart with the 87-base-pair reads, so those segments were excluded. The earlier analysis of around 600 of the donors excluded 15 to 20 rarely observed V segments, including chromosome 9 orphons, because counts were too low. In vitro tests confirmed that three of the cytomegalovirus-associated TCR beta chains recognize cytomegalovirus antigens. In a later genetic analysis, a missense DCLRE1C variant was associated with V-gene and J-gene trimming of TCR beta chains, and the association was replicated in an independent cohort. Compared with the approximately 700-donor mean, donors in an Asian-associated ancestry cluster had fewer N-insertions in productive TCRs, according to a later genetic analysis. At a false discovery rate of 0.05, a later analysis linked some 18,000 TCR beta sequences to specific HLA alleles. A group of highly shared sequence variants was considered likely to be a technical artifact of the sequencing pipeline. Because HLA typing was unavailable for some donors at each locus, only the typed subset was used in association tests. Strong co-occurrence of HLA alleles, especially DR and DQ, made assigning TCR associations to individual alleles difficult. The study listed 170 or so TCR beta chains as associated with cytomegalovirus. Immune exposure information for the cohort was limited to CMV serostatus. While some public TCRs were present in many individuals, most TCR sequences turned up only very rarely across donors. Cytomegalovirus status was reported to be diagnosed by the classifier with high specificity and sensitivity in both the original and validation cohorts. A later analysis found that HLA-associated TCR beta chains were more clonally expanded and had lower generation probabilities than equally common non-associated chains. Presence/absence analyses assumed roughly uniform sequencing depth across donors, an assumption that may not hold. According to a later analysis, TCR association rates differed among HLA loci, with DRB1 alleles showing the most associated TCRs and HLA-C alleles showing the fewest. A further reported finding was that TCR beta sequences accurately predicted the HLA-A and HLA-B alleles for most subjects in the first cohort. Several of the top co-occurrence clusters appeared to be linked to parvovirus B19, influenza, CMV and Epstein-Barr virus, according to a later analysis. The cohort was sequenced for TCR beta chains only, and without alpha or paired-chain data the features that could be detected were limited. According to the authors, the approach could potentially be generalized to other disease states and immunological phenotypes.

Libraries came from the immunoSEQ multiplex PCR assay. For the multiplex PCR, a mixture combining 60 forward primers for TCR Vbeta segments and 13 reverse primers for TCR Jbeta segments was used. A multiplex PCR assay on genomic DNA amplified the CDR3 region of rearranged TCR beta genes. On the Illumina HiSeq System, the amplified TCR beta libraries were sequenced as 87-base-pair reads. Per the source publication's procedure: In a later analysis, some 80 million unique TCR beta chains were counted across the roughly 670 repertoires, and about 10 million of these chains were shared by at least two donors. Raw reads were error-corrected and collapsed into unique sequences by a nearest-neighbor algorithm in which closely related sequences were merged to remove PCR and sequencing errors. To assign V, D and J gene segments, CDR3 sequences were aligned to IMGT reference sequences. For a sequence to be retained, a match of at least six nucleotides was required to both a V gene segment and a J gene segment. A rearrangement counted as productive if the CDR3 had no stop codons and remained in frame with V and J, and every other rearrangement counted as non-productive. Following IMGT convention, CDR3 was defined as the stretch from the second conserved V-encoded cysteine to the conserved J-encoded phenylalanine. In an earlier analysis of around 600 of the donors, sequences lacking an unambiguous match to a single V gene segment were excluded. An earlier analysis of 587 of the donors called V segments functional above 56.7% productive rearrangements and segregating when the between-donor standard deviation exceeded 5%. To diagnose cytomegalovirus status from the catalog of TCR beta chain sequences, a statistical classification framework was built. In a later analysis, V and J genes were assigned by comparing TCR nucleotide sequences against IMGT/GENE-DB human TR gene sequences. Using the TCRdist pipeline, a later analysis assigned CDR3 sequences along with most-parsimonious VDJ recombination scenarios. In a later analysis, each TCR beta chain was defined by its CDR3 amino acid sequence together with its V-gene family, and reads lacking a unique V-gene family were excluded. In a later analysis, some 600 highly shared, low-generation-probability nucleotide sequences were removed to address suspected cross-contamination and a sequencing artifact. A later analysis calculated a clonal expansion index for each public chain from normalized within-repertoire ranks of inferred template counts. A later analysis computed generation probabilities with a VDJ recombination model fitted to out-of-frame rearrangements, and checked the results against IGoR. Hypergeometric tests were used in a later analysis to score TCR-TCR, TCR-HLA and TCR-CMV co-occurrence, with a repertoire-size bias correction applied to the TCR pairs. False discovery rates were estimated in a later analysis by permuting HLA or CMV assignments 20 times. A later analysis grouped co-occurring TCRs with DBSCAN, adding TCRdist sequence similarity when clustering within HLA-allele-positive subsets. Co-occurrence clustering excluded repertoires with fewer than 30,000 or more than 120,000 public chains, plus five with anomalous nucleotide sharing. TCRdb retrieved this table from immuneACCESS and kept in-frame rearrangements only. Not all clones are present; in checked studies, unresolved V genes account for under half, and no reason is known for the remainder. D and trimming were read from the DNA, whereas the V and J calls and clone size are those reported in that table. For this sample the table gives more than 110,000 clones, of which roughly 70% were detected only once. The ten top clones hold over 6.5% of the sample.

The CDR3 goes from the cysteine to the phenylalanine over 16 residues. Of all the DNA, just the CDR3 is kept, 48 bases in frame from base 1. Via the germline V gene (reference sequence), CDR1 is SGHNT and CDR2 YYREEE. V is clipped by 4 bases and J by 5 bases, and the sequence between their germline boundaries is 18 bases long. The cohort was made up of several hundred healthy bone marrow donors. All cohort members were sampled while nominally healthy, although unrecorded immune exposures were likely present. The donor tested CMV seronegative, placing the donor among the 350 or so seronegative members of the cohort. A peripheral blood sample was provided by each donor, and peripheral blood mononuclear cells were used for TCR beta sequencing. Genomic DNA was extracted from the blood cell samples with the Qiagen DNeasy Blood Extraction Kit.

This TCR was sampled from a man aged 25 to 40 in good health and CMV-seronegative. The chain is made from TRBV5-4 and TRBJ1-4; TRBD1 might be the D gene, on 5 matching bases. Material for sequencing was PBMCs. CDR3 reads: CASSLGRGGANEKLFF. The DNA sequence reads TGTGCCAGCAGCCTGGGGAGGGGAGGGGCGAATGAAAAACTGTTTTTT.